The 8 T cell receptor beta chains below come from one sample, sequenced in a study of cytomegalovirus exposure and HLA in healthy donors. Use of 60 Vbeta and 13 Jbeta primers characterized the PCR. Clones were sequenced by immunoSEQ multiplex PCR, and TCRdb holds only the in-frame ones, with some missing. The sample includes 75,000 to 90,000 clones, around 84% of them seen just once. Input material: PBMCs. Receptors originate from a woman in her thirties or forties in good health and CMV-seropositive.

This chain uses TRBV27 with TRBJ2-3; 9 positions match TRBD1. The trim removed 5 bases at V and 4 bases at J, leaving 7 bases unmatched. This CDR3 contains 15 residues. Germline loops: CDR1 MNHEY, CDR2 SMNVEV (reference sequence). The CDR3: CASSLQGATADTQYF. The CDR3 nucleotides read TGTGCCAGCAGTCTACAGGGGGCAACGGCAGATACGCAGTATTTT.

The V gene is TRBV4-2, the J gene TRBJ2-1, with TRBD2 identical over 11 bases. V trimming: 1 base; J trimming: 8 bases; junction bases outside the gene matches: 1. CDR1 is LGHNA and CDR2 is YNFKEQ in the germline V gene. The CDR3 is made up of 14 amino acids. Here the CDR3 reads CASSQGLAGYEQFF. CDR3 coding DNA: TGTGCCAGCAGCCAAGGACTAGCGGGGTATGAGCAGTTCTTC.

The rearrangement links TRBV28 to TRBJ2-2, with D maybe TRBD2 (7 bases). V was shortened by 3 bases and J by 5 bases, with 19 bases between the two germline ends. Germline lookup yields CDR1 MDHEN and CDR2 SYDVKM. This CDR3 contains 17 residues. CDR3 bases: TGTGCCAGCAGTTTCCACTTAGGCAAGGGGGGGACCGGGGAGCTGTTTTTT. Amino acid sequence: CASSFHLGKGGTGELFF.

CDR3 region: CASRHGDRGYNEQFF. The CDR3 DNA follows: TGTGCCAGCAGGCATGGGGACAGGGGATACAATGAGCAGTTCTTC. The chain joins TRBV6-6 to TRBJ2-1, with TRBD1 matching 10 bases. The CDR3 length is 15 residues. Unmatched junction bases numbered 6, after V lost 6 bases and J lost 4 bases. Germline V CDR1 and CDR2: MNHNY, SVGAGI (reference sequence).

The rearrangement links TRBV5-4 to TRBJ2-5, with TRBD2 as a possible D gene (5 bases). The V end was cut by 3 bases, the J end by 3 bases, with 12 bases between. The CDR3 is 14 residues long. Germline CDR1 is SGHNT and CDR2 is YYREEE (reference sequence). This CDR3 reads CASSSPLAKETQYF. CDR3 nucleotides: TGTGCCAGCAGCTCCCCCCTAGCTAAAGAGACCCAGTACTTC.

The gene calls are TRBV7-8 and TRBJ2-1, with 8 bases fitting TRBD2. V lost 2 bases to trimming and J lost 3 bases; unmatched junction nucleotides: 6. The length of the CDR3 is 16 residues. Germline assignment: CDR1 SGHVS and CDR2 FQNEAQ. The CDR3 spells CASSLNGGASYNEQFF. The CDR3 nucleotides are TGTGCCAGCAGCTTAAACGGGGGGGCCAGCTACAATGAGCAGTTCTTC.

CDR3 DNA sequence: TGTGCCAGCAGTGGCCAGGCAGAGGAGACCCAGTACTTC. Its protein is CASSGQAEETQYF. V gene TRBV6-1 combines with J gene TRBJ2-5; D is unresolved. This CDR3 contains 13 residues. Germline CDR1 is MNHNS and CDR2 is SASEGT. V lost 4 bases and J 5 bases, leaving 11 bases between the germline ends.

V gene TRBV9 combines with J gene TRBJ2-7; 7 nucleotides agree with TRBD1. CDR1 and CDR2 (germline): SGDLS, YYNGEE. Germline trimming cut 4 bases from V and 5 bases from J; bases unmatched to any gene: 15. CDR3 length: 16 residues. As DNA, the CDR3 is TGTGCCAGCAGCTTAGGTTCCGGGACAGATTTTAACGAGCAGTACTTC. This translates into CASSLGSGTDFNEQYF.